This is a list of T cell receptor beta chains from one sample in a study of cytomegalovirus exposure and HLA in healthy donors. Sequencing used immunoSEQ multiplex PCR; TCRdb keeps in-frame clones, though not all of them. Among around 300,000 clones listed, roughly two thirds were seen once. The sequencing input was PBMCs. The receptors come from a female donor in good health and CMV-seronegative. Each CDR3 is given with its conserved first and last residue. D genes are given only for firm matches.

V: TRBV6-1; D: .; J: TRBJ1-4; DNA: TGTGCCAGCAGTGTTTACCGGTCCGGCGGGGGGGAAAAACTGTTTTTT; CDR3: CASSVYRSGGGEKLFF
V: TRBV7-2; D: .; J: TRBJ2-4; DNA: TGTGCCAGCAGTTCTTACAAAAACATTCAGTACTTC; CDR3: CASSSYKNIQYF
V: TRBV14; D: .; J: TRBJ2-1; DNA: TGTGCCAGCGCCACCACTTCTTACAATGAGCAGTTCTTC; CDR3: CASATTSYNEQFF
V: TRBV2; D: TRBD2; J: TRBJ2-7; DNA: TGTGCCAGCAGTGATTCCGGACTAGGATCCTACGAGCAGTACTTC; CDR3: CASSDSGLGSYEQYF
V: TRBV2; D: TRBD2; J: TRBJ2-7; DNA: TGTGCCAGCAGTGGGGGTCTAGCGGGAGTTTTCGAGCAGTACTTC; CDR3: CASSGGLAGVFEQYF
V: TRBV15; D: TRBD1; J: TRBJ2-7; DNA: TGTGCCACCAGCAGAGATTTAGGGGGGACAGGGGGTCGATCCTACGAGCAGTACTTC; CDR3: CATSRDLGGTGGRSYEQYF
V: TRBV28; D: TRBD1; J: TRBJ1-4; DNA: TGTGCCAGCAGCGCTACAGGGGGGGATGAAAAACTGTTTTTT; CDR3: CASSATGGDEKLFF
V: TRBV6-4; D: TRBD2; J: TRBJ2-2; DNA: TGTGCCAGCAGTGAGGCTAGCGGGAGTGGCGGGGAGCTGTTTTTT; CDR3: CASSEASGSGGELFF
V: TRBV25-1; D: .; J: TRBJ1-3; DNA: TGTGCCAGCACGTTTGAGGACTCTGGAAACACCATATATTTT; CDR3: CASTFEDSGNTIYF
V: TRBV7-8; D: .; J: TRBJ2-1; DNA: TGTGCCAGCAGCCACATCGGGGGAGTCCCCTACAATGAGCAGTTCTTC; CDR3: CASSHIGGVPYNEQFF
V: TRBV7-9; D: .; J: TRBJ2-3; DNA: TGTTCCAGCAGCATCTCTGAACTAGTACGAACTACGCAGTATTTT; CDR3: CSSSISELVRTTQYF